This TCR beta chain was sequenced in a study of cytomegalovirus exposure and HLA in healthy donors. The PCR was carried out with 60 Vbeta primers and 13 Jbeta primers. Sequencing was performed with immunoSEQ multiplex PCR; in TCRdb, only in-frame clones are kept and a portion is missing. The sample lists approximately 53,000 clones; around 70% were seen once. CDR1 is SGHVS and CDR2 is FQNEAQ in the germline V gene. Germline trimming cut 4 bases from V and 2 bases from J; bases unmatched to any gene: 3. The CDR3 sequence is 14 residues long. The chain combines TRBV7-8 with TRBJ2-7; 9 bases line up with TRBD2. The TCR comes from a woman in her forties or fifties in good health and CMV-seronegative. Sequenced input: PBMCs. CDR3 region: CASSWIAGAYEQYF. The CDR3 DNA sequence: TGTGCCAGCAGCTGGATAGCGGGAGCCTACGAGCAGTACTTC.